The sample holds many counts of the clone carrying this T cell receptor beta chain. Its antigen is not known. The CDR3 runs to 15 residues. CDR1 and CDR2 from the germline V gene are LNHDA and SQIVND (reference sequence). V shed 8 bases and J 0 bases; nucleotides not matched to a gene: 7. The record originates from a study of Graves' ophthalmopathy and Graves' hyperthyroidism. In the study overall: The collection of peripheral blood took place at initial diagnosis, before any treatment. Study results and limitations: In blood, most expanded thyroid clonotypes above 0.001 frequency were also detected.

Every ophthalmopathy donor presented moderate-to-severe activity, CAS ≥3, NOSPECS ≥4 and duration under 3 months. None of the included patients had other autoimmune diseases, uncontrolled infections, pregnancy or lactation, as these led to exclusion. The authors amplified TCR beta CDR3 regions, and they did so from RNA transcripts for repertoire sequencing. HTBI-primed RT-PCR formed the first round, and a multiplex PCR formed the second. TCRdb re-analysed the multiplex PCR reads in MiXCR, keeping a single row per CDR3 protein. The table records under 350,000 distinct CDR3 sequences, roughly 17% of them present only once.

This receptor was obtained from an adult man with Graves' ophthalmopathy. The V gene is TRBV19, the J gene TRBJ1-5; 7 bases map to TRBD1. Material for sequencing was peripheral blood. As DNA, the CDR3 is TGTGCCAGTGGACAACAGGGGAATAGCAATCAGCCCCAGCATTTT. Amino acids: CASGQQGNSNQPQHF.